Below, 31 T cell receptor beta chains from the same sample are listed, as sequenced in a study of tumor-infiltrating lymphocytes in primary liver carcinoma. Researchers generated TCR beta cDNA from about 460 ng of total RNA, relying on a constant-region primer. Three nested multiplex PCR rounds, a slightly modified ARM-PCR, produced the libraries for TCR beta. The opening two PCR rounds, approximately 10 cycles each, paired TRBV1-TRBV30 forward primers with a C-beta reverse primer. MiXCR, applied by TCRdb to the multiplex PCR reads, yields one record per CDR3 protein. Of fewer than 350,000 distinct CDR3 sequences listed, 65% were seen once; the top ten hold 5.5% to 7%. Germline DNA was extracted too, while blood RNA derived from unsorted whole blood. The material sequenced was peripheral blood. Source of these receptors: a man aged 40-49 years with primary liver carcinoma and hepatitis B virus infection.

Points on this clonotype: Since a much larger clone is just one base distant, this may be a read error. The chain employs TRBV5-4 and TRBJ1-2; 8 bases line up with TRBD1. The V gene's germline CDR1 is SGHNT and CDR2 YYREEE (reference sequence). The CDR3 is 16 amino acids. The CDR3 DNA reads as TGTGCCAGCAACTTGGGGAGGACAGGGACCGGATCGGGCTACACCTTC. Translation gives CASNLGRTGTGSGYTF. The entire variable domain, with the rest obtained from reference TRBV5-4 and TRBJ1-2, is as follows: ETGVTQSPTHLIKTRGQQVTLRCSSQSGHNTVSWYQQALGQGPQFIFQYYREEENGRGNFPPRFSGLQFPNYSSELNVNALELDDSALYLCASNLGRTGTGSGYTFGSGTRLTVV.

Regarding this clonotype: This may be a read error: a much more frequent sequence differs by one nucleotide. The chain couples TRBV5-7 to TRBJ1-5; D call uncertain. TRBV5-7 is placed among ORFs of uncertain function. The CDR3 length is 15 residues. In DNA form, the CDR3 reads TGTGCCGGCAGCAAGAAGGTAGACAGCAATCAGCCCCAGCATTTT. As protein: CAGSKKVDSNQPQHF.

V is TRBV4-1 and J is TRBJ2-3, with 7 bases fitting TRBD2. The V segment lost 0 bases and the J segment 2 bases; nucleotides outside the gene matches: 8. The length of the CDR3 is 17 residues. Germline CDR1 reads MGHRA; CDR2 reads YSYEKL. In DNA form, the CDR3 reads TGCGCCAGCAGCCAAGATTGGGCGGGAGCTGTCACAGATACGCAGTATTTT. This sequence encodes CASSQDWAGAVTDTQYF.

With regard to this clonotype: Germline is not matched at one junction end, which may reflect a read error. CDR3 protein: CASSLGGLAGESRLSSYEQYF. CDR3 sequence (DNA): TGCGCCAGCAGCCTGGGGGGACTAGCGGGAGAGAGTCGTTTAAGCTCCTATGAGCAGTACTTC. The chain joins TRBV10-2 to TRBJ2-7, with 14 bases identical to TRBD2. Germline CDR1 WSHSY, CDR2 SAAADI. The CDR3 consists of 21 residues.

Turning to this clonotype: A much larger clonotype is one base distant, so this may be a read error. This sequence joins TRBV5-5 and TRBJ2-7; D remains unclear. This CDR3 spans 14 amino acids. Trimming removed 0 bases from V and 2 bases from J, with 9 bases in between. Germline CDR1 is SGHKS and CDR2 is YYEKEE (reference sequence). CDR3 amino acids: CASSLGLSPYEQYF. DNA for the CDR3: TGTGCCAGCAGCTTGGGGCTCAGCCCCTACGAGCAGTACTTC.

In regard to this clonotype: This may arise from a read error, as a much more abundant clone is one base away. This chain uses TRBV10-1 with TRBJ2-7, with a weak D call TRBD1 (6 bases). CDR3 size: 14 residues. CDR1 and CDR2 (germline): WNHNN, SYGVQD (reference sequence). The CDR3 DNA follows: TGCGCCAGAAGTGAGACAGGACGGGAATACGAGCAGTACTTC. Protein: CARSETGREYEQYF.

In its sample, this clonotype was seen many times. V usage is TRBV6-5 and J usage is TRBJ2-5, with D possibly TRBD2 on 5 matching bases. The germline V gene has CDR1 MNHEY and CDR2 SVGAGI. The V end lost 7 bases, the J end lost 5 bases, and 17 bases lay between the germline ends. The CDR3 sequence is 14 residues long. The CDR3 nucleotides are TGTGCCAGCAAAACCTCGGACCGGGGTGAGACCCAGTACTTC. It encodes CASKTSDRGETQYF.

For this clonotype: A read error is possible here, since a much larger clone lies one base away. The chain links TRBV6-5 to TRBJ2-7; perhaps TRBD1 as D (6 bases). The CDR3 runs 15 residues. Germline V CDR1 and CDR2: MNHEY, SVGAGI. CDR3 sequence: CANSYSWDNSYEQYF. CDR3 DNA: TGTGCCAACAGTTACTCTTGGGACAACTCCTACGAGCAGTACTTC.

This clonotype was observed once. With a much larger clone just one base away, this may be a read error. The chain combines TRBV6-1 with TRBJ1-5; 7 nucleotides agree with TRBD1. The junction had 9 bases not matched to a gene; V was cut back by 9 bases and J by 4 bases. Germline V gene lookup returns CDR1 MNHNS and CDR2 SASEGT. The CDR3 has 14 amino acids. DNA of the CDR3: TGTGCCAGAAGCCCGACAGGGCTTAATCAGCCCCAGCATTTT. This translates into CARSPTGLNQPQHF.

To note about this clonotype: A much larger clone lies a single base off, so this may be a read error. The gene calls are TRBV6-5 and TRBJ1-1, with a weak D call TRBD1 (5 bases). Germline V gene lookup returns CDR1 MNHEY and CDR2 SVGAGI. This CDR3 is built from 11 residues. CDR3 sequence reads: CSSRDGTEAFF. CDR3 nucleotides: TGTTCCAGCAGGGATGGAACTGAAGCTTTCTTT.

Concerning this clonotype itself: The CDR3 does not close with the conserved phenylalanine or tryptophan, likely indicating a read error. CDR3 nucleotide sequence: TGTGCCAGCAGCTCAGCTGGGGAGCAGTTCTAC. Its protein is CASSSAGEQFY. The V gene is TRBV11-1, the J gene TRBJ2-1; D is unresolved. The CDR3 loop spans 11 amino acids. The V gene lost 4 bases and the J gene lost 10 bases, with 8 bases spanning the gap. The V gene's germline CDR1 is SGHAT and CDR2 FQDESV (reference sequence).

The genes are TRBV6-5 and TRBJ2-7, with 7 bases fitting TRBD2. Germline V gene sequence: CDR1 MNHEY, CDR2 SVGAGI. V trimming: 9 bases; J trimming: 4 bases; junction bases outside the gene matches: 15. The CDR3 runs to 15 residues. The CDR3 bases are TGTGCCAGTAGTCCCCTGACTAGCTCCGCATACGAGCAGTACTTC. Amino acids: CASSPLTSSAYEQYF.

The V and J genes are TRBV5-4 and TRBJ2-1, with 11 bases aligning to TRBD1. V trimming: 1 base; J trimming: 5 bases; junction bases outside the gene matches: 5. The CDR3 runs to 16 residues. In germline, CDR1 is SGHNT, CDR2 YYREEE (reference sequence). The CDR3 protein is CASSLSPGQGDNEQFF. DNA of the CDR3: TGTGCCAGCAGCTTGAGCCCGGGACAGGGGGACAATGAGCAGTTCTTC.

By sample fraction, this clonotype is medium-sized. This chain links TRBV5-4 with TRBJ2-7, with 7 bases lining up with TRBD2. The CDR3 length is 15 residues. With V trimmed by 0 bases and J by 3 bases, 6 bases remained unmatched. In germline, CDR1 is SGHNT, CDR2 YYREEE (reference sequence). The CDR3 region is CASSLDRGSLYEQYF. The CDR3 DNA reads TGTGCCAGCAGCTTGGATCGCGGGAGCCTCTACGAGCAGTACTTC. Full variable domain (rest looked up from reference TRBV5-4 and TRBJ2-7): ETGVTQSPTHLIKTRGQQVTLRCSSQSGHNTVSWYQQALGQGPQFIFQYYREEENGRGNFPPRFSGLQFPNYSSELNVNALELDDSALYLCASSLDRGSLYEQYFGPGTRLTVT.

Comment on this clonotype: Since a much larger clone is just one base distant, this may be a read error. The chain couples TRBV6-1 to TRBJ2-6; possibly TRBD1 for D (5 bases). In germline, CDR1 is MNHNS, CDR2 SASEGT. The CDR3 has 15 residues. The CDR3 here is CASSEDNSGANALTF. The CDR3 coding sequence is TGTGCCAGCAGTGAAGACAACTCTGGGGCCAACGCCCTGACTTTC.

This clonotype appeared many times. The chain links TRBV4-1 to TRBJ2-7; D is ambiguous. Germline CDR1 is MGHRA and CDR2 is YSYEKL. The CDR3 runs 13 residues. Trimming cost V 2 bases and J 2 bases, with 7 bases left between them. CDR3 in amino acids: CASSQRTTYEQYF. The CDR3 DNA sequence: TGCGCCAGCAGCCAACGGACCACCTACGAGCAGTACTTC.

The count of this clonotype is one. Since a much larger clone is just one base distant, this may be a read error. The rearrangement uses TRBV6-5 and TRBJ1-2; unclear D gene. CDR1 is MNHEY and CDR2 is SVGAGI in the germline V gene. CDR3 length: 14 amino acids. CDR3 loop: CASSYGRHGYDYTF. The CDR3, as DNA: TGTGCCAGCAGTTACGGAAGGCATGGCTATGACTACACCTTC.

As for this clonotype: No conserved phenylalanine or tryptophan is present at the end of the CDR3, so a read error is the likely explanation. J is TRBJ2-7 and V is TRBV11-2, with 9 bases fitting TRBD2. V shed 3 bases, J shed 7 bases, and the junction held 10 bases outside the gene matches. Germline loops: CDR1 SGHAT, CDR2 FQNNGV. This CDR3 has 15 amino acids. CDR3 amino acids: CASSFFLASGVEQYL. DNA of the CDR3: TGTGCCAGCAGCTTTTTTTTAGCTAGCGGGGTAGAGCAGTACCTC.

V and J are TRBV28 and TRBJ1-5; D is perhaps TRBD1 (5 bases). Germline assignment: CDR1 MDHEN and CDR2 SYDVKM. The CDR3 is 14 residues long. V was cut by 5 bases and J by 7 bases, with 15 bases left in between. The CDR3 region is CASSLPRGFQPQHF. CDR3 DNA sequence: TGTGCCAGCAGTCTCCCAAGGGGCTTCCAGCCCCAGCATTTT.

This clonotype was recorded only once. This could be a read error, since a much larger clone is one nucleotide away. The V gene is TRBV6-1, the J gene TRBJ1-2; D unclear. The CDR3 has 12 amino acids. The germline V gene encodes CDR1 MNHNS and CDR2 SASEGT. The CDR3 coding sequence is TGTGCCAGCAGTGACAGCAGCGGCGGCTACGCCTTC. It is translated as CASSDSSGGYAF.

Concerning this clonotype: A read error may be the cause here, since a much bigger clone is one base away. The rearrangement joins TRBV5-4 to TRBJ2-7; TRBD2 matches at 8 bases. This CDR3 contains 15 residues. The junction had 10 bases not matched to a gene; V was cut back by 4 bases and J by 4 bases. Per germline, CDR1 SGHNT and CDR2 YYREEE (reference sequence). The CDR3 DNA is TGTGCCAGCAGCGTCTCGGGAGGGCTCGGTTACGAGCAGTACTTC. This gives the protein CASSVSGGLGYEQYF.

As concerns this clonotype: It may be a read error: a sequence one base away is much more abundant. The J gene is TRBJ2-2, the V gene TRBV12-3 or TRBV12-4; D is uncertain. The CDR3 covers 19 residues. In DNA, the CDR3 is TGTGTCAGCAGTTTAAAGTCAGGCCCATCGCGGTCGAACACCGGGGAGCTGTTTTTT. Protein product: CVSSLKSGPSRSNTGELFF.

The rearrangement links TRBV5-5 to TRBJ1-5; possible D gene TRBD1, 5 bases. Looked up from germline, CDR1 is SGHKS and CDR2 is YYEKEE (reference sequence). The CDR3 extends over 15 amino acids. In nucleotides, the CDR3 is TGTACCAACAGCTTGGGACCGGGTCGTAATCAGCCCCAGCATTTT. Translated, it gives CTNSLGPGRNQPQHF.

In its sample, this clonotype was seen many times. The chain joins TRBV6-2 or TRBV6-3 to TRBJ1-5, with unresolved D. CDR1 is MNHEY, CDR2 SVGEGT, per germline. CDR3 size: 14 residues. Trimming removed 2 bases from V and 7 bases from J, with 12 bases in between. The DNA for the CDR3 is TGTGCCAGCAGTTACGGGCAGGCCAACCAGCCCCAGCATTTT. It yields the protein CASSYGQANQPQHF.

This clonotype appeared a few times. The V call is TRBV6-2 or TRBV6-3, the J call TRBJ1-1, with 8 positions matching TRBD1. V dropped 5 bases and J dropped 7; count of bases not matched to a gene: 6. CDR1 and CDR2 from the germline V gene are MNHEY and SVGEGT. This CDR3 is built from 13 residues. CDR3 DNA sequence: TGTGCCAGCAGTGCCGGACAGGGCGGTGAAGCTTTCTTT. This gives the protein CASSAGQGGEAFF.

This clonotype was seen only once. One end of the junction does not line up with germline, which may come from a read error. The V gene is TRBV11-2, the J gene TRBJ1-1, with no clear D. The CDR3 covers 14 residues. The V gene's germline CDR1 is SGHAT and CDR2 FQNNGV. CDR3 residues: CAGSSGPQGTEAFF. The CDR3 DNA reads as TGTGCCGGCAGCAGCGGGCCCCAAGGGACTGAAGCTTTCTTT. The whole variable domain, remainder taken from reference TRBV11-2 and TRBJ1-1, is EAGVAQSPRYKIIEKRQSVAFWCNPISGHATLYWYQQILGQGPKLLIQFQNNGVVDDSQLPKDRFSAERLKGVDSTLKIQPAKLEDSAVYLCAGSSGPQGTEAFFGQGTRLTVV.

Points on this clonotype: A junction boundary mismatches the germline segment, possibly from a read error. This rearrangement joins TRBV7-9 to TRBJ2-1, with TRBD2 matching 9 bases. CDR1 is SEHNR, CDR2 FQNEAQ, per germline (reference sequence). The CDR3 totals 18 residues. The CDR3, as DNA: TGTGTCAGCAGCTTAGCGGGGGCTAGCGGGAACTCCTACAATGAGCAGTTCTTC. Protein sequence: CVSSLAGASGNSYNEQFF.

On this clonotype: A much larger clonotype is one base distant, so this may be a read error. The chain carries TRBV7-8 and TRBJ2-3; no clear D. Germline V gene data show CDR1 as SGHVS and CDR2 as FQNEAQ. The CDR3 runs to 16 residues. CDR3 amino acids: CVSSLFGRPSTDTQYF. In DNA form, the CDR3 reads TGTGTCAGCAGCCTATTCGGCAGACCTAGCACAGATACGCAGTATTTT.

This clonotype was observed a few times. The chain combines TRBV4-2 with TRBJ2-1; the D is unclear. The CDR3 runs 12 residues. Per germline, CDR1 LGHNA and CDR2 YNFKEQ. V lost 4 bases to trimming and J lost 9 bases, with 10 bases between them. CDR3 nucleotide sequence: TGTGCCAGCAGCCCCACAGTGGGTGAGCAGTTCTTC. Protein product: CASSPTVGEQFF.

About this clonotype: One junction end does not reproduce the germline sequence, and a read error may be involved. This chain uses TRBV11-2 with TRBJ2-3; 11 nucleotides match TRBD2. The length of the CDR3 is 17 residues. The germline gives CDR1 SGHAT, CDR2 FQNNGV. The CDR3 region is CASSKRGLAVHTDTHYF. The CDR3 bases are TGTGCCAGCAGCAAACGGGGACTAGCGGTTCACACAGATACGCACTATTTT.

Note on this clonotype: Given a much more abundant clone one base away, this may be a read error. The chain joins TRBV6-1 to TRBJ2-5; TRBD1 matches at 10 bases. This CDR3 is 17 amino acids long. Germline lookup yields CDR1 MNHNS and CDR2 SASEGT. Trimming at V came to 1 base and at J to 5 bases, leaving 10 bases not matched to a gene. CDR3 DNA: TGTGCCAGCAGTGAAGGTGTCGGGACAGGGGTATCGGAGACCCAGTACTTC. Translated, it gives CASSEGVGTGVSETQYF.